One sample yielded the 12 T cell receptor beta chains listed below, sequenced in a study of T cells after posttransplantation cyclophosphamide. Profiling relied on immunoSEQ multiplex PCR, and the TCRdb table lists in-frame clones only, not all of them. The record shows around 35,000 clones for this sample, with no singletons present. The specimen sequenced was PBMCs. The receptors shown here come from a woman aged 45 to 65 in good health and a related stem cell transplant donor.

In this sample, this clone turned up many times. V and J are TRBV15 and TRBJ2-1, with 7 bases fitting TRBD2. The CDR3 is 17 residues long. In germline, CDR1 is LNHNV, CDR2 YYDKDF (reference sequence). Trimming took 0 bases from V and 9 from J; bases not matched to a gene: 14. As DNA, the CDR3 is TGTGCCACCAGCAGAGATCCGGCCAAGGCTAGCGGATTTGAGCAGTTCTTC. This sequence encodes CATSRDPAKASGFEQFF.

A few counts support this clone. The chain links TRBV30 to TRBJ1-1; D possibly corresponds to TRBD1 (5 bases). The length of the CDR3 is 13 residues. The germline V gene has CDR1 GTSNPN and CDR2 SVGIG (reference sequence). With 2 bases removed from V and 0 bases from J, the gap between germline ends came to 7 bases. The CDR3 DNA reads as TGTGCCTGGAGTCAGGACATGAACACTGAAGCTTTCTTT. Translating it yields CAWSQDMNTEAFF.

In this sample, this clone turned up many times. The chain couples TRBV12-3 or TRBV12-4 to TRBJ2-4; TRBD2 matches at 14 bases. CDR3 length equals 20 residues. Losses at the gene ends were 4 bases for V and 0 bases for J; bases not matched to a gene: 11. The CDR3 region has the DNA TGTGCCAGCAGTTCCTCGGGACTAGCGGGAGACCCGTTAGCCAAAAACATTCAGTACTTC. This gives the protein CASSSSGLAGDPLAKNIQYF.

This clone occurred many times. This rearrangement joins TRBV19 to TRBJ2-3, with 7 nucleotides matching TRBD2. J gave up 1 base and V 5 bases, and 6 bases lay outside the gene matches. Germline V gives CDR1 LNHDA, CDR2 SQIVND (reference sequence). This CDR3 region has 15 residues. CDR3 bases: TGTGCCAGTAGTCTACGGGGGGTGGGCACAGATACGCAGTATTTT. Protein sequence: CASSLRGVGTDTQYF.

The sample holds many counts of this clone. CDR3 region: CASSIRRGDNEQFF. For the CDR3, the DNA is TGTGCCAGTAGTATCCGGCGGGGAGACAATGAGCAGTTCTTC. The chain combines TRBV19 with TRBJ2-1; D is possibly TRBD2 (6 bases). V shed 3 bases and J shed 5 bases, with 11 bases lying between them. CDR3 length: 14 residues. CDR1 is LNHDA, CDR2 SQIVND, per germline (reference sequence).

This clone was counted at least ten times. This rearrangement joins TRBV4-1 to TRBJ1-1, with a possible D match to TRBD1 (5 bases). The V end was cut by 4 bases, the J end by 1 base, with 10 bases between. Germline loops: CDR1 MGHRA, CDR2 YSYEKL. This CDR3 has 14 residues. The CDR3 is CASSPTRENTEAFF. CDR3 DNA: TGCGCCAGCAGCCCGACCAGGGAGAACACTGAAGCTTTCTTT.

This clone was observed many times. V and J are TRBV6-2 or TRBV6-3 and TRBJ2-1; tentatively, D is TRBD2 (6 bases). The germline V gene encodes CDR1 MNHEY and CDR2 SVGEGT. The CDR3 spans 16 residues. Deletions cut 5 bases from V and 8 bases from J, with 22 bases between. This CDR3 reads CASSALDDGSGDEQFF. CDR3 sequence (DNA): TGTGCCAGCAGTGCCCTTGACGACGGGAGCGGCGATGAGCAGTTCTTC.

This clone was recorded at least ten times. The J gene is TRBJ2-1, the V gene TRBV5-1; 16 bases are a match to TRBD2. Germline lookup yields CDR1 SGHRS and CDR2 YFSETQ. With 4 bases clipped from V and 11 bases from J, the junction kept 9 bases outside the gene matches. This CDR3 region has 16 residues. The CDR3 region is CASSDQGTSGRGKQFF. CDR3 coding DNA: TGCGCCAGCAGCGACCAAGGGACTAGCGGGAGGGGGAAGCAGTTCTTC.

This clone was recorded at least ten times. The rearrangement links TRBV6-6 to TRBJ2-2, with D unresolved. This CDR3 contains 10 residues. Germline CDR1 and CDR2: MNHNY and SVGAGI (reference sequence). The V end lost 6 bases, the J end lost 9 bases, and 5 bases lay between the germline ends. In nucleotides, the CDR3 is TGTGCCAGCAGCCACAGGGAGCTGTTTTTT. It yields the protein CASSHRELFF.

There are many counts of this clone. The rearrangement uses TRBV6-5 and TRBJ1-2, with D unresolved. Looked up from germline, CDR1 is MNHEY and CDR2 is SVGAGI. Trimming took off 2 bases at V and 3 bases at J, with 4 bases between the two ends. This CDR3 is 12 amino acids long. In DNA, the CDR3 is TGTGCCAGCAGTTACGGCCACTATGGCTACACCTTC. It is translated as CASSYGHYGYTF.

The chain links TRBV7-8 to TRBJ2-1, with TRBD2 matching over 11 bases. CDR1 is SGHVS, CDR2 FQNEAQ, per germline. CDR3 length equals 17 residues. Trimming removed 1 base from V and 9 bases from J; junction bases left unmatched: 11. The CDR3 spells CASSLVIRLAGGGEQFF. CDR3 sequence (DNA): TGTGCCAGCAGCTTAGTGATTCGGCTAGCGGGAGGAGGTGAGCAGTTCTTC. Variable domain in full (rest from reference TRBV7-8 and TRBJ2-1): GAGVSQSPRYKVAKRGQDVALRCDPISGHVSLFWYQQALGQGPEFLTYFQNEAQLDKSGLPSDRFFAERPEGSVSTLKIQRTQQEDSAVYLCASSLVIRLAGGGEQFFGPGTRLTVL.

This clone was seen ten or more times. The chain recombines TRBV30 with TRBJ1-3; D gene uncertain. Germline V CDR1 and CDR2: GTSNPN, SVGIG (reference sequence). This CDR3 comprises 13 residues. The V and J ends lost 0 bases and 4 bases respectively, with 7 bases between them. Here the CDR3 reads CAWSVLGGNTIYF. In nucleotides, the CDR3 is TGTGCCTGGAGTGTACTAGGGGGAAACACCATATATTTT.